This T cell receptor beta chain is from a study of blood T cell repertoires in COVID-19. Per the authors' pipeline: Reference gene primer amplification in the assay estimated nucleated cell counts. Sequencing was performed with immunoSEQ multiplex PCR; in TCRdb, only in-frame clones are kept and a portion is missing. From that table come the V and J calls and clone size; the DNA was used to work out D and trimming. The table lists fewer than 450,000 clones, about 89% of them singletons. This receptor was taken from a woman aged 50 to 60 with COVID-19, enrolled during active disease. Sequenced input: peripheral blood.

CDR3 amino acids: CASSLDGPSVAFYEQYF. The CDR3 DNA reads TGTGCCAGCAGCTTAGATGGGCCCTCGGTGGCCTTCTACGAGCAGTACTTC. V is TRBV7-8 and J is TRBJ2-7, with D uncertain. In germline, CDR1 is SGHVS, CDR2 FQNEAQ. The CDR3 is made up of 17 amino acids. Trimming left V 1 base short and J 3 bases short, with 19 bases between.